The 25 T cell receptor beta chains given below trace back to one sample, sequenced in a study of cytomegalovirus exposure and HLA in healthy donors. Primers for the PCR totalled 60 Vbeta and 13 Jbeta. The data were produced by immunoSEQ multiplex PCR, yet TCRdb's version contains in-frame clones alone and is incomplete. The sample has about 120,000 clones, roughly 80% seen once. Specimen: PBMCs. The receptors were sampled from a female donor in good health and CMV-seronegative.

The chain recombines TRBV9 with TRBJ2-3; TRBD2 agrees at 10 bases. Germline assignment: CDR1 SGDLS and CDR2 YYNGEE. J lost 4 bases, V lost 2 bases, and 4 bases had no gene match. The CDR3 runs 15 residues. The CDR3, as DNA: TGTGCCAGCAGCGTCCCTAGCGGGAGTTCAGATACGCAGTATTTT. The encoded protein is CASSVPSGSSDTQYF.

V is TRBV6-1 and J is TRBJ2-3; TRBD2 agrees at 13 bases. V gave up 6 bases and J gave up 5 bases; unmatched junction bases: 5. Germline V gene sequence: CDR1 MNHNS, CDR2 SASEGT. The CDR3 is 15 residues long. CDR3 in amino acids: CASSGLAGVKDTQYF. Here the CDR3 DNA reads TGTGCCAGCAGCGGACTAGCGGGAGTAAAAGATACGCAGTATTTT.

The chain combines TRBV4-1 with TRBJ2-7; D perhaps matches TRBD2 (5 bases). V lost 4 bases to trimming and J lost 1 base, with 17 bases between them. The CDR3 extends over 16 amino acids. Germline CDR1 and CDR2: MGHRA and YSYEKL. The CDR3 coding sequence is TGCGCCAGCAGCCGACCAAGCCCAGCGGAATCCTACGAGCAGTACTTC. It codes for CASSRPSPAESYEQYF.

There are a few counts of this clone. The chain has TRBV6-1 and TRBJ2-7; 7 bases match TRBD2. Trimming cost V 6 bases and J 4 bases; bases outside gene matches: 12. This CDR3 has 15 residues. The germline V gene encodes CDR1 MNHNS and CDR2 SASEGT. CDR3 sequence reads: CASRKVASGVYEQYF. The CDR3, as DNA: TGTGCCAGCAGGAAGGTGGCTAGCGGAGTGTACGAGCAGTACTTC.

The chain recombines TRBV7-2 with TRBJ2-5; 10 nucleotides agree with TRBD2. The CDR3 contains 16 residues. Per germline, CDR1 SGHTA and CDR2 FQGNSA. V was pared by 5 bases and J by 5 bases, with 11 bases of the junction left unmatched. CDR3 loop: CASSITTSGSGETQYF. DNA of the CDR3: TGTGCCAGCAGCATTACGACTAGCGGGTCCGGTGAGACCCAGTACTTC.

V usage is TRBV5-8 and J usage is TRBJ2-5, with 12 bases lining up with TRBD1. The length of the CDR3 is 15 residues. CDR1 SGHTS and CDR2 YDEGEE come from the germline V gene. V was pared by 5 bases and J by 5 bases, with 7 bases of the junction left unmatched. The CDR3 DNA reads TGTGCCAGCAGACCCGGGACAGGGGGCCGGGAGACCCAGTACTTC. Translated: CASRPGTGGRETQYF.

The rearrangement links TRBV11-2 to TRBJ1-1; D perhaps matches TRBD1 (5 bases). Germline V gene lookup returns CDR1 SGHAT and CDR2 FQNNGV. There are 13 residues in the CDR3. The V and J ends lost 0 bases and 3 bases respectively, with 5 bases between them. CDR3 region: CASSLDRDTEAFF. The CDR3 coding sequence is TGTGCCAGCAGCTTAGACAGGGACACTGAAGCTTTCTTT.

V gene TRBV2 combines with J gene TRBJ2-3; D may be TRBD2 (6 bases). This CDR3 is 12 amino acids long. The germline V gene has CDR1 SNHLY and CDR2 FYNNEI. The ends were cut back, 5 bases at V and 5 bases at J, with 8 bases in the middle. The CDR3 DNA reads as TGTGCCAGCAGTCCGACTAGAGATACGCAGTATTTT. It translates to CASSPTRDTQYF.

The table lists this clone with a count of one. The chain recombines TRBV7-9 with TRBJ2-5; TRBD2 is a possible D gene (6 bases). The CDR3 has 16 amino acids. With 4 bases removed from V and 3 bases from J, the gap between germline ends came to 18 bases. Germline lookup yields CDR1 SEHNR and CDR2 FQNEAQ (reference sequence). CDR3 coding DNA: TGTGCCAGCAGCTCGGGGGTGATGAGCGTGGAAGAGACCCAGTACTTC. This encodes CASSSGVMSVEETQYF.

The J gene is TRBJ2-7, the V gene TRBV21-1; TRBD2, as called in the table, went unchecked against the DNA. TRBV21-1 is given as a pseudogene. CDR3 length equals 14 residues. The CDR3 DNA reads as TGTGCCAGCGGACTTGCTTTAAGCTCCTACGAGCAGTACTTC. Translated: CASGLALSSYEQYF.

The rearrangement joins TRBV29-1 to TRBJ1-5, with D hard to call. V lost 8 bases and J 5 bases, leaving 19 bases between the germline ends. This CDR3 has 14 residues. Germline V gene lookup returns CDR1 SQVTM and CDR2 ANQGSEA. As DNA, the CDR3 is TGCAGCACACATTCCCGGGAAGACTATCAGCCCCAGCATTTT. It translates to CSTHSREDYQPQHF.

This chain links TRBV7-3 with TRBJ1-3, with D unresolved. The V gene's germline CDR1 is SGHTA and CDR2 FQGTGA. The CDR3 extends over 16 amino acids. V was cut by 5 bases and J by 0 bases, with 14 bases left in between. CDR3 nucleotides: TGTGCCAGCAGCCCCGAGCCCCTATTCTCTGGAAACACCATATATTTT. Translated: CASSPEPLFSGNTIYF.

The V call is TRBV4-2, the J call TRBJ1-5; 10 nucleotides agree with TRBD1. The V gene's germline CDR1 is LGHNA and CDR2 YNFKEQ. The CDR3 contains 15 residues. Unmatched junction bases numbered 10, after V lost 8 bases and J lost 6 bases. In DNA form, the CDR3 reads TGTGCCAGCTCTCCCGGACAGGGGGTCGGTCAGCCCCAGCATTTT. Amino acid sequence: CASSPGQGVGQPQHF.

Notes on this clone: A read error may produce the germline difference seen at one junction end. V is TRBV7-9 and J is TRBJ2-7, with D tentatively TRBD1 (5 bases). This CDR3 is built from 15 residues. Per the germline V gene, CDR1 is SEHNR and CDR2 is FQNEAQ (reference sequence). The DNA of the CDR3 is TGTTCCAGCAGCCGACCCTCCGACAGTCCCTACGAGCAGTACTTC. Translation gives CSSSRPSDSPYEQYF.

V is TRBV27 and J is TRBJ2-3; the match to TRBD2 covers 7 bases. Germline CDR1 and CDR2: MNHEY and SMNVEV (reference sequence). This CDR3 is built from 15 residues. V was pared by 3 bases and J by 5 bases, with 8 bases of the junction left unmatched. DNA for the CDR3: TGTGCCAGCAGTTTTCGGGGGAGGGCCGTAGATACGCAGTATTTT. Protein: CASSFRGRAVDTQYF.

The chain employs TRBV5-5 and TRBJ1-2; D unclear. There are 12 residues in the CDR3. Germline-derived CDR1 and CDR2 are SGHKS and YYEKEE (reference sequence). Trimming took off 3 bases at V and 8 bases at J, with 11 bases between the two ends. The DNA of the CDR3 is TGTGCCAGCAGCTCGAGAGTGTTAGGCTACACCTTC. It translates to CASSSRVLGYTF.

This chain links TRBV6-5 with TRBJ2-7; maybe TRBD1 (5 bases). CDR1 is MNHEY and CDR2 is SVGAGI in the germline V gene. This CDR3 is built from 15 residues. V lost 8 bases and J 2 bases, leaving 19 bases between the germline ends. CDR3 sequence: CASGAFGRGTYEQYF. For the CDR3, the DNA is TGTGCCAGCGGGGCTTTCGGAAGGGGAACCTACGAGCAGTACTTC.

The chain joins TRBV7-2 to TRBJ1-5, with D possibly matching TRBD1 (5 bases). The CDR3 spans 14 residues. Trimming removed 5 bases from V and 5 bases from J, with 13 bases in between. Germline CDR1 SGHTA, CDR2 FQGNSA. CDR3 residues: CASSLFREDQPQHF. The DNA of the CDR3 is TGTGCCAGCAGCCTTTTCAGGGAGGATCAGCCCCAGCATTTT.

The genes are TRBV27 and TRBJ1-4; possible D gene TRBD1, 5 bases. Between the trimmed V and J ends, which lost 1 base and 4 bases, there was a span of 10 bases. The V gene's germline CDR1 is MNHEY and CDR2 SMNVEV (reference sequence). The CDR3 has 15 amino acids. CDR3 protein: CASSLLSGINEKLFF. CDR3 DNA sequence: TGTGCCAGCAGTTTATTATCAGGGATTAATGAAAAACTGTTTTTT.

V is TRBV28 and J is TRBJ2-2; D possibly corresponds to TRBD2 (6 bases). This CDR3 contains 18 residues. CDR1 is MDHEN and CDR2 is SYDVKM in the germline V gene. V was shortened by 3 bases and J by 1 base, with 18 bases between the two germline ends. The CDR3 DNA reads TGTGCCAGCAGTTTGCGGAGGGATAGCGGAGGGAACACCGGGGAGCTGTTTTTT. Amino acids: CASSLRRDSGGNTGELFF.

The chain carries TRBV5-1 and TRBJ2-5; 12 nucleotides align to TRBD2. The DNA end is a closer match to TRBJ2-7, so the J assignment may be wrong. Germline V gene data show CDR1 as SGHRS and CDR2 as YFSETQ. The CDR3 has 15 residues. CDR3 coding DNA: TGCGCCAGCAGCCTGGGACTAGCGGGTTACTACGAGCAGTACTTC. Translated: CASSLGLAGYYEQYF.

This clone was observed a handful of times. This chain joins TRBV19 and TRBJ1-2, with 8 bases identical to TRBD1. The CDR3 is 13 amino acids. Looked up from germline, CDR1 is LNHDA and CDR2 is SQIVND (reference sequence). Trimming cost V 7 bases and J 5 bases; bases outside gene matches: 6. The CDR3 loop is CASTRTGRYGYTF. Here the CDR3 DNA reads TGTGCCAGTACCCGGACAGGGAGGTATGGCTACACCTTC.

Note on this clone: This CDR3 is also generated by other DNA sequences in the sample. The DNA for the CDR3 is TGCGCCAGCAGCTTGGCTGCGAGCACTGAAGCTTTCTTT. This gives the protein CASSLAASTEAFF. J is TRBJ1-1 and V is TRBV5-1, with no clear D. CDR1 is SGHRS, CDR2 YFSETQ, per germline. The CDR3 runs 13 residues. Trimming shortened V by 0 bases and J by 4 bases, and 7 bases separated the two germline ends.

The rearrangement links TRBV7-8 to TRBJ2-1; 13 bases fit TRBD2. The ends lost 3 bases at V and 7 bases at J; junction bases unmatched: 3. CDR1 is SGHVS and CDR2 is FQNEAQ in the germline V gene. The CDR3 covers 15 residues. CDR3 in DNA: TGTGCCAGCAGCTTCGGACTAGCGGGGGTGAATGAGCAGTTCTTC. Residues: CASSFGLAGVNEQFF. Variable domain in full (rest from reference TRBV7-8 and TRBJ2-1): GAGVSQSPRYKVAKRGQDVALRCDPISGHVSLFWYQQALGQGPEFLTYFQNEAQLDKSGLPSDRFFAERPEGSVSTLKIQRTQQEDSAVYLCASSFGLAGVNEQFFGPGTRLTVL.

The chain is built from TRBV5-1 and TRBJ2-2, with 11 bases aligning to TRBD2. In germline, CDR1 is SGHRS, CDR2 YFSETQ. The CDR3 totals 16 residues. V shed 2 bases and J 8 bases; nucleotides not matched to a gene: 8. In DNA, the CDR3 is TGCGCCAGCAGCTTCCTGACTAGCGGGGACGGGGGGGAGCTGTTTTTT. It translates to CASSFLTSGDGGELFF.